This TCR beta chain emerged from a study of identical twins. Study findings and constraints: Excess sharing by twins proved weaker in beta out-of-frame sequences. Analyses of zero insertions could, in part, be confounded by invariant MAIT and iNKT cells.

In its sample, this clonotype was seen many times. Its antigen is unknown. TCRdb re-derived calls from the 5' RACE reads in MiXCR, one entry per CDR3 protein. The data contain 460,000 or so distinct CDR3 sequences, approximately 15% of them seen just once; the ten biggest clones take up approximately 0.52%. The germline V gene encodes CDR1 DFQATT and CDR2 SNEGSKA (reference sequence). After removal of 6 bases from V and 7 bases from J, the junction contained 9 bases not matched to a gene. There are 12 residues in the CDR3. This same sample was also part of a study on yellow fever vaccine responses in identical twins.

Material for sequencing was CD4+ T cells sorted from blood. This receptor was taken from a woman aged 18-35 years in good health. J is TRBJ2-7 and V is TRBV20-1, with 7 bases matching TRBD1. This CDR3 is CSAKTGMGEQYF. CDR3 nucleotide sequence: TGCAGTGCGAAGACAGGGATGGGGGAGCAGTACTTC.